These T cell receptor beta chains were read from a single sample in a study of blood T cell repertoires in COVID-19. Clones were sequenced by immunoSEQ multiplex PCR, and TCRdb holds only the in-frame ones, with some missing. Here the sample spans about 300,000 clones, about 88% being singletons. Source material: peripheral blood. The receptors were sampled from a man aged 65-85 years with acute or convalescent COVID-19. Both conserved end residues are part of each CDR3. D genes are given only for firm matches. Where a row states a size, it is once, few, many or the class of an expanded clone; other rows omit it.

TGCGCCAGCAGCCAAAACGGGAGACCTAAAGCTTTCTTT CASSQNGRPKAFF . TRBV4-3 . TRBJ1-1
TGCGCCAGCAGCTTAGCGGGAGTGAGCGAGACCCAGTACTTC CASSLAGVSETQYF . TRBV5-1 TRBD2 TRBJ2-5
TGTGCCACCAGCCAAATCGGACTAGCGGCGATAAGCTCCTACAATGAGCAGTTCTTC CATSQIGLAAISSYNEQFF once TRBV15 TRBD2 TRBJ2-1
TGTGCCAGCAGCCCCCCAGTGTCCTCTGGAAACACCATATATTTT CASSPPVSSGNTIYF . TRBV2 . TRBJ1-3
TGTGCCAGCAGCTTATTTCCTCAGGTGAACACTGAAGCTTTCTTT CASSLFPQVNTEAFF . TRBV7-2 . TRBJ1-1
TGCGCCAGCAGCAAATACGTGGCTAGCGGGGAGGCCAACGTCCTGACTTTC CASSKYVASGEANVLTF . TRBV5-1 TRBD2 TRBJ2-6
TGTGCCAGCAGTTCGACAGGGACGGGGGAAAAACTGTTTTTT CASSSTGTGEKLFF . TRBV6-6 TRBD1 TRBJ1-4
TGTGCCAGCGGGCGGGGGACTAGCGGAACCTACGAGCAGTACTTC CASGRGTSGTYEQYF . TRBV27 TRBD2 TRBJ2-7
TGTGCCAGCAGCCAGGATCAGATCGTTTCCTACGAGCAGTACTTC CASSQDQIVSYEQYF . TRBV5-4 . TRBJ2-7
TGTGCCTGGAGTCCGGGAGGGGATACGCAGTATTTT CAWSPGGDTQYF . TRBV30 TRBD2 TRBJ2-3
TGTGCCAGCAGCTTAAGTCGGGTCGATGAGCAGTTCTTC CASSLSRVDEQFF . TRBV11-3 . TRBJ2-1
TGTGCCAGCAGTGCGTCAGGGTCCTACGAGCAGTACTTC CASSASGSYEQYF . TRBV25-1 . TRBJ2-7
TGTGCCAGCAGCCCTTGGACTAGCGGGGGTCCCGGGGAGCTGTTTTTT CASSPWTSGGPGELFF . TRBV5-4 TRBD2 TRBJ2-2
TGTGCCAGCTCACCACAAGGACAGGGGTACGAGCAGTACTTC CASSPQGQGYEQYF few TRBV18 TRBD1 TRBJ2-7
TGTGCCAGCAGTTACTCGATGGGCAGTCTGGGCTACACCTTC CASSYSMGSLGYTF . TRBV6-2/TRBV6-3 . TRBJ1-2
TGTGCCAGCAGTTCACAGACAGTCCGCGAAAAACTGTTTTTT CASSSQTVREKLFF . TRBV28 . TRBJ1-4
TGTGCCAGTAGAGACAGCGCCTCTGGAAACACCATATATTTT CASRDSASGNTIYF . TRBV19 . TRBJ1-3
TGTGCCAGCAGCCTCCTAAGAAACACCGGGGAGCTGTTTTTT CASSLLRNTGELFF . TRBV7-3 . TRBJ2-2
TGTGCCAGCAGTGCAAATAAACTAGCGGAAATCCTCTACGAGCAGTACTTC CASSANKLAEILYEQYF few TRBV28 TRBD2 TRBJ2-7
TGTGCAACCCGCGGCTGGACTGAAGCTTTCTTT CATRGWTEAFF . TRBV19 . TRBJ1-1
TGTGCCAGCAAGATGGACAGGGGGAACACCGGGGAGCTGTTTTTT CASKMDRGNTGELFF . TRBV6-6 TRBD1 TRBJ2-2
TGTGCCAGTTGCCGGGACAGGGGGAAGGAATGTGGCTACACCTTC CASCRDRGKECGYTF once TRBV7-2 TRBD1 TRBJ1-2
TGTGCCAGCAGCAGATTCAGGGAAGTGAACACTGAAGCTTTCTTT CASSRFREVNTEAFF once TRBV6-5 . TRBJ1-1
TGTGCCAGCAGCCCCCCGGGACTAGCGGGGGGGTGGGAGACCCAGTACTTC CASSPPGLAGGWETQYF few TRBV7-2 TRBD2 TRBJ2-5
TGTGCCAGCAGCCAACGAGGGTTCAGGAATAATTCACCCCTCCACTTT CASSQRGFRNNSPLHF few TRBV7-2 . TRBJ1-6
TGCGCCAGTAGCCTAAACACCGGGGAGCTGTTTTTT CASSLNTGELFF . TRBV5-1 . TRBJ2-2
TGTGCCAGCAGCTTAGGGGTGGGACTAGCTACCGAGCAGTACTTC CASSLGVGLATEQYF once TRBV7-2 TRBD2 TRBJ2-7